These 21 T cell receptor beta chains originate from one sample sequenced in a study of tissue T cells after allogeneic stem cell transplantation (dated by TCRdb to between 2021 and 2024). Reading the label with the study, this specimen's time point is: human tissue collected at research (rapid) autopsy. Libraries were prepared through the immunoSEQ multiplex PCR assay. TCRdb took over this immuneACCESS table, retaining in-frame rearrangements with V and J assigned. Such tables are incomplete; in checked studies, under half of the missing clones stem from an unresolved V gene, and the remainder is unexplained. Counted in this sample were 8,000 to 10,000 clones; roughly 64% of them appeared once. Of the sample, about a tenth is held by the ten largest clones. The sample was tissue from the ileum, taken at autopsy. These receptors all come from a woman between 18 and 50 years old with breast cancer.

For the CDR3, the DNA is TGTGCCAGCAGTGAAGACATCCTAGGAGAGACCCAGTACTTC. Its translation: CASSEDILGETQYF. The J gene is TRBJ2-5, the V gene TRBV6-1, with D hard to call. V was trimmed by 1 base and J by 4 bases, leaving 10 bases between them. The CDR3 length is 14 residues. Germline assignment: CDR1 MNHNS and CDR2 SASEGT.

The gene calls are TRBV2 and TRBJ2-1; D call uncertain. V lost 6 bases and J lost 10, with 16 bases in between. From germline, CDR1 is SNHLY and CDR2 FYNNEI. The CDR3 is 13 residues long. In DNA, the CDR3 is TGTGCCAGCAGCCAAGAAAGGGTGCGGGAGCAGTTCTTC. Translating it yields CASSQERVREQFF. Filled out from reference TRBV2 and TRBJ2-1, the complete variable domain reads EPEVTQTPSHQVTQMGQEVILRCVPISNHLYFYWYRQILGQKVEFLVSFYNNEISEKSEIFDDQFSVERPDGSNFTLKIRSTKLEDSAMYFCASSQERVREQFFGPGTRLTVL.

The DNA for the CDR3 is TGTGCCAGCAGCAAAGGGGGGTTTTTATTTATCAGGGACACGCACTACGAGCAGTACTTC. Its protein product is CASSKGGFLFIRDTHYEQYF. The chain uses TRBV21-1 and TRBJ2-7; the D call in the table, TRBD1, was not verified against the DNA. TRBV21-1 is designated a pseudogene. The CDR3 is 20 amino acids.

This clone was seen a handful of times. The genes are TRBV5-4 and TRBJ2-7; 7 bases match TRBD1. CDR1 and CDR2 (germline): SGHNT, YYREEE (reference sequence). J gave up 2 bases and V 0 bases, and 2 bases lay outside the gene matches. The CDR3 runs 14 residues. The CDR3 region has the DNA TGTGCCAGCAGCTTGGACAGGGGAACCTACGAGCAGTACTTC. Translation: CASSLDRGTYEQYF. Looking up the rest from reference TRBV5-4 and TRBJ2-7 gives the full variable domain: ETGVTQSPTHLIKTRGQQVTLRCSSQSGHNTVSWYQQALGQGPQFIFQYYREEENGRGNFPPRFSGLQFPNYSSELNVNALELDDSALYLCASSLDRGTYEQYFGPGTRLTVT.

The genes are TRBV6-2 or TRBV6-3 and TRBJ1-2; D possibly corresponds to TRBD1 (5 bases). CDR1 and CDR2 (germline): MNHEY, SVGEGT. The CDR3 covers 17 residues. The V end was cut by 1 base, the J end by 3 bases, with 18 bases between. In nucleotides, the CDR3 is TGTGCCAGCAGTTACTGGGGGGTAATGAGGGACCACTATGGCTACACCTTC. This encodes CASSYWGVMRDHYGYTF.

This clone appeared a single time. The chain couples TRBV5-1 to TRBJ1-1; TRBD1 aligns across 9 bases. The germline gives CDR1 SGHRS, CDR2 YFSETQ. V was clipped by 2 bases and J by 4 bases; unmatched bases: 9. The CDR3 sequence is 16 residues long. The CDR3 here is CASSFHYLQGATEAFF. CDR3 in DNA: TGCGCCAGCAGCTTCCATTACCTACAGGGGGCCACTGAAGCTTTCTTT.

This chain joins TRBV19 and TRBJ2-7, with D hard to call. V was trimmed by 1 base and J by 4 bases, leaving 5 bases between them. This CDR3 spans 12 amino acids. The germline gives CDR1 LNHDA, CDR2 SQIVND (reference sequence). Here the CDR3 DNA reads TGTGCCAGTAGTATAGTGGGGTACGAGCAGTACTTC. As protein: CASSIVGYEQYF.

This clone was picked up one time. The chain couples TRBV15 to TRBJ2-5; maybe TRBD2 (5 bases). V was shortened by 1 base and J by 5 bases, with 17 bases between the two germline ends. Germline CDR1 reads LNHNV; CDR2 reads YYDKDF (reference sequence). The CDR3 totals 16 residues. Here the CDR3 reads CATSRGGLPAPETQYF. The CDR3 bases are TGTGCCACCAGCAGAGGCGGACTCCCCGCGCCGGAGACCCAGTACTTC. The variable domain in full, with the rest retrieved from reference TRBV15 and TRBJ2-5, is DAMVIQNPRYQVTQFGKPVTLSCSQTLNHNVMYWYQQKSSQAPKLLFHYYDKDFNNEADTPDNFQSRRPNTSFCFLDIRSPGLGDTAMYLCATSRGGLPAPETQYFGPGTRLLVL.

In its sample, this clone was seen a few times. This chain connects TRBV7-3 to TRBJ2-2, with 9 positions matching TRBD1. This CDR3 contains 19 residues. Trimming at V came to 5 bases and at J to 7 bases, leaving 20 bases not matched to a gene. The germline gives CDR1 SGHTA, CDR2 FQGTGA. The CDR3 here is CASSPLGAGGQGLIGELFF. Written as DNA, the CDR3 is TGTGCCAGCAGCCCCCTGGGGGCCGGCGGACAGGGGTTAATCGGGGAGCTGTTTTTT.

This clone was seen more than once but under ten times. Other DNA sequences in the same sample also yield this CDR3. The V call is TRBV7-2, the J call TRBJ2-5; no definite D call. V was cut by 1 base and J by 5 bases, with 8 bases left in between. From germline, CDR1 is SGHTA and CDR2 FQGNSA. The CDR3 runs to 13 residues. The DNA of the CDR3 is TGTGCCAGCAGCTTAGATCGGAGCGAGACCCAGTACTTC. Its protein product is CASSLDRSETQYF.

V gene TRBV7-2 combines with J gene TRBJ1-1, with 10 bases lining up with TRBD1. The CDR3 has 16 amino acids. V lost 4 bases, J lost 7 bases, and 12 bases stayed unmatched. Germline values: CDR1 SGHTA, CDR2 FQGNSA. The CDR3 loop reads CASSSPPTGGAIEAFF. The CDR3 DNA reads TGTGCCAGCAGCTCCCCACCGACAGGGGGCGCGATTGAAGCTTTCTTT.

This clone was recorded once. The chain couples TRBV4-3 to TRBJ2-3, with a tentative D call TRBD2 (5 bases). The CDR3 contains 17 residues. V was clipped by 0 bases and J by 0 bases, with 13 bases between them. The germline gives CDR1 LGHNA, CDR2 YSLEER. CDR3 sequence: CASSQDRGFTSTDTQYF. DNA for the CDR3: TGCGCCAGCAGCCAAGATCGGGGTTTCACTAGCACAGATACGCAGTATTTT.

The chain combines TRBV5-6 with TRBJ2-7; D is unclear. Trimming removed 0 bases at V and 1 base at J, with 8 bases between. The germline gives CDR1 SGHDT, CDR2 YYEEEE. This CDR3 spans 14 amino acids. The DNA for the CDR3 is TGTGCCAGCAGCTTGGTTGCGATTTCCTACGAGCAGTACTTC. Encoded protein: CASSLVAISYEQYF.

CDR3 residues: CASTQGGSGTDTQYF. In nucleotides, the CDR3 is TGTGCCAGCACCCAAGGGGGTAGCGGCACAGATACGCAGTATTTT. V and J are TRBV13 and TRBJ2-3; a possible D gene is TRBD1 (6 bases). V lost 7 bases to trimming and J lost 1 base, with 15 bases between them. The CDR3 is 15 residues long. The V gene's germline CDR1 is PRHDT and CDR2 FYEKMQ (reference sequence). The whole variable domain, filled in from reference TRBV13 and TRBJ2-3, reads AAGVIQSPRHLIKEKRETATLKCYPIPRHDTVYWYQQGPGQDPQFLISFYEKMQSDKGSIPDRFSAQQFSDYHSELNMSSLELGDSALYFCASTQGGSGTDTQYFGPGTRLTVL.

The CDR3 region has the DNA TGTGCCAGCAGCCCCCCCACAGCGGGGGGGCCGGATGAGCAGTTCTTC. Translated: CASSPPTAGGPDEQFF. The rearrangement links TRBV13 to TRBJ2-1, with 10 nucleotides matching TRBD2. Germline V gene lookup returns CDR1 PRHDT and CDR2 FYEKMQ (reference sequence). CDR3 length equals 16 residues. V shed 5 bases and J 8 bases; nucleotides not matched to a gene: 12.

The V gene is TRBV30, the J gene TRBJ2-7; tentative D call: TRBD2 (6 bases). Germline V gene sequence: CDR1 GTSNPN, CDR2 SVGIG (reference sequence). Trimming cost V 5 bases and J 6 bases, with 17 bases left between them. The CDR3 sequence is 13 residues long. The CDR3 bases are TGTGCCTGGCAAACTAGCAGGGTCGGCGAGCAGTACTTC. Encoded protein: CAWQTSRVGEQYF. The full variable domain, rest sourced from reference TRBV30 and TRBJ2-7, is SQTIHQWPATLVQPVGSPLSLECTVEGTSNPNLYWYRQAAGRGLQLLFYSVGIGQISSEVPQNLSASRPQDRQFILSSKKLLLSDSGFYLCAWQTSRVGEQYFGPGTRLTVT.

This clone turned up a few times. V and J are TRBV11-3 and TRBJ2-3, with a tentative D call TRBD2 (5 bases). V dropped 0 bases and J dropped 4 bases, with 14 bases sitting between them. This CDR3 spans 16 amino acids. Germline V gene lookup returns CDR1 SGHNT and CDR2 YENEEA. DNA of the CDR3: TGTGCCAGCAGCTTAGATACATTCGGAGGATCAGATACGCAGTATTTT. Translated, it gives CASSLDTFGGSDTQYF.

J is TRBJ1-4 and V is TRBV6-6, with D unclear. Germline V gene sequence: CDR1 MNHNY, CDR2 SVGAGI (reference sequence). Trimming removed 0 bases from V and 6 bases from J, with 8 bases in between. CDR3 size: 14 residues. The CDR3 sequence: CASSYSLGDEKLFF. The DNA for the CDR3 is TGTGCCAGCAGTTACTCGTTAGGAGATGAAAAACTGTTTTTT.

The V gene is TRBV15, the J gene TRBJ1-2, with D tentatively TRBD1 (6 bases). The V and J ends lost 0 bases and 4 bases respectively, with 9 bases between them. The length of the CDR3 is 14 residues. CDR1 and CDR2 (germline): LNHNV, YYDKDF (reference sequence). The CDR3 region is CATSRDLTGYGYTF. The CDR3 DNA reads TGTGCCACCAGCAGAGATTTGACAGGCTATGGCTACACCTTC.

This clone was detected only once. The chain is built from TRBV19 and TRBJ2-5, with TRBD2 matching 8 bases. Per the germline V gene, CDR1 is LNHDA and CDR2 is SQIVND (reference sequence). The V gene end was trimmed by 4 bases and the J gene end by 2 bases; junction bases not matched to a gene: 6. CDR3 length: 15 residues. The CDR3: CASSRASGYQETQYF. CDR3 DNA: TGTGCCAGTAGTAGGGCTAGCGGGTATCAAGAGACCCAGTACTTC.

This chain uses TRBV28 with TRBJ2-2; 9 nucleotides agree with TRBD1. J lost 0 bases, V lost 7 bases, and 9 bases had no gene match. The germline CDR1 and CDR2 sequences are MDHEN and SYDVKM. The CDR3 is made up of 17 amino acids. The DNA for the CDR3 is TGTGCCAGCACCAACAGGGGGCGCCCCGCGAACACCGGGGAGCTGTTTTTT. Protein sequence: CASTNRGRPANTGELFF.